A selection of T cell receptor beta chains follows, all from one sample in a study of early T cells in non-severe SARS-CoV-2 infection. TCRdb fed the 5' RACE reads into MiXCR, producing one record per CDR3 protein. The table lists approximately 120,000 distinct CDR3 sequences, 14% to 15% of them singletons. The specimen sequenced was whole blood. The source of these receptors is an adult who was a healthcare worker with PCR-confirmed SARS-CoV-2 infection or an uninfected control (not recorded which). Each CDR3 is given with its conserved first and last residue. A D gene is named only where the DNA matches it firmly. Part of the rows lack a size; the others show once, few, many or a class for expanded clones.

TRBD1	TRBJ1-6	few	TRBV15	CATSRGEGQFSPLHF	TGTGCCACCAGCAGGGGGGAGGGACAGTTCTCACCCCTCCACTTT
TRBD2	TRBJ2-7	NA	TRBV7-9	CASSLPGGYEQYF	TGTGCCAGCAGCCTCCCGGGGGGTTACGAGCAGTACTTC
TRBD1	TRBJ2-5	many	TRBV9	CASSVGGGTKETQYF	TGTGCCAGCAGCGTAGGAGGGGGCACTAAAGAGACCCAGTACTTC
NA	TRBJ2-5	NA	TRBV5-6	CASSFTGQETQYF	TGTGCCAGCAGCTTCACGGGTCAAGAGACCCAGTACTTC
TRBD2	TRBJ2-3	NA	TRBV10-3	CASNRGVWTDTQYF	TGTGCCAGCAACCGGGGGGTATGGACAGATACGCAGTATTTT
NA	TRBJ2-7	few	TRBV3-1	CASSQAPGPTYEQYF	TGTGCCAGCAGCCAAGCCCCCGGGCCCACCTACGAGCAGTACTTC
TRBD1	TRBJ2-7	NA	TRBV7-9	CASSSQGAAYEQYF	TGTGCCAGCAGCTCCCAGGGGGCCGCCTACGAGCAGTACTTC
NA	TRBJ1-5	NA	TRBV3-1	CASSQGDGAFQPQHF	TGTGCCAGCAGCCAAGGGGACGGGGCTTTTCAGCCCCAGCATTTT
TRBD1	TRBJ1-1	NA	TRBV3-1	CASSQTGVNTEAFF	TGTGCCAGCAGCCAAACAGGGGTAAACACTGAAGCTTTCTTT
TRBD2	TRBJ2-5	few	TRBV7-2	CASALASQETQYF	TGTGCCAGCGCACTAGCGTCCCAAGAGACCCAGTACTTC
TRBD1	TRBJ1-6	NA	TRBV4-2	CASSPRQGQSPLHF	TGTGCCAGCAGCCCGCGACAGGGGCAATCACCCCTCCACTTT
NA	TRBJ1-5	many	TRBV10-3	CAISENGGGQPQHF	TGTGCCATCAGTGAGAACGGAGGCGGGCAGCCCCAGCATTTT
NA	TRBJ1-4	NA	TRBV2	CATLEGLNEKLFF	TGTGCCACCTTAGAAGGGCTTAATGAAAAACTGTTTTTT
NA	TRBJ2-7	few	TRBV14	CASSQDQRYEQYF	TGTGCCAGCAGCCAAGATCAACGGTACGAGCAGTACTTC
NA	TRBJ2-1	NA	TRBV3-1	CASSPPVGRNEQFF	TGTGCCAGCAGCCCCCCTGTAGGGCGCAATGAGCAGTTCTTC
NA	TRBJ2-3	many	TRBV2	CASSGDTSTDTQYF	TGCGCCAGCAGCGGAGACACTAGCACAGATACGCAGTATTTT
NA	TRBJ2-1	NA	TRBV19	CASSILERGGEQFF	TGTGCCAGTAGTATACTCGAGAGGGGGGGTGAGCAGTTCTTC
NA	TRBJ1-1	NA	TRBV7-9	CASSFLEHTEAFF	TGTGCCAGCAGCTTCCTGGAACACACTGAAGCTTTCTTT
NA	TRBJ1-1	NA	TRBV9	CASSADPSLSEAFF	TGTGCCAGCAGCGCAGACCCGTCCCTTTCTGAAGCTTTCTTT
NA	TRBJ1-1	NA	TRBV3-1	CASSRNQGFEAFF	TGTGCCAGCAGCCGGAATCAGGGCTTTGAAGCTTTCTTT
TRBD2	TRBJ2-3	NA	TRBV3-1	CASSQQDRLAGRTDTQYF	TGTGCCAGCAGCCAACAGGACAGACTAGCGGGGCGCACAGATACGCAGTATTTT
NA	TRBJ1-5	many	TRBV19	CASSIVEGVGNQPQHF	TGTGCCAGTAGTATTGTCGAGGGGGTGGGCAATCAGCCCCAGCATTTT
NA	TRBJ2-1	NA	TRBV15	CATSRDSGTEQFF	TGTGCCACCAGCAGAGATAGTGGGACTGAGCAGTTCTTC
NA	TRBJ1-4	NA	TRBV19	CASSISGEGKLFF	TGTGCCAGTAGTATCTCGGGGGAGGGAAAACTGTTTTTT
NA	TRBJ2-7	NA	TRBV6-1	CASSEDSSSYEQYF	TGTGCCAGCAGTGAAGACAGTAGCTCCTACGAGCAGTACTTC
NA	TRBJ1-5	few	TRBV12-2	CASRSPTGGPSSNQPQHF	TGTGCAAGTCGCTCTCCCACAGGGGGACCGTCTAGCAATCAGCCCCAGCATTTT
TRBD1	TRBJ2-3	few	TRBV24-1	CATSAGTGFPNTQYF	TGTGCCACCAGTGCCGGGACAGGGTTTCCGAATACGCAGTATTTT
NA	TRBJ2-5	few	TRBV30	CAWSPGQETQYF	TGTGCCTGGAGTCCTGGCCAAGAGACCCAGTACTTC
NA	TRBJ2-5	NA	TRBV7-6	CASSLDTGAPGTQYF	TGTGCCAGCAGCTTAGACACGGGGGCCCCGGGGACCCAGTACTTC
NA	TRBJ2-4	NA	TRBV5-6	CASSSQGIAKNIQYF	TGTGCCAGCAGCTCTCAGGGTATAGCCAAAAACATTCAGTACTTC
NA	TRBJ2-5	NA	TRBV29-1	CSVPRDGQETQYF	TGCAGCGTTCCGCGGGACGGACAAGAGACCCAGTACTTC
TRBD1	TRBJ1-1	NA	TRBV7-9	CASRDTGATEAFF	TGTGCCAGCAGAGATACAGGGGCCACTGAAGCTTTCTTT
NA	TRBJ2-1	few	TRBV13	CASGAFSNEQFF	TGTGCCAGCGGAGCGTTTTCCAATGAGCAGTTCTTC
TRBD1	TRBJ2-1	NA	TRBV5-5	CASSLGQGSWNEQFF	TGTGCCAGCAGCTTGGGACAGGGGTCTTGGAATGAGCAGTTCTTC
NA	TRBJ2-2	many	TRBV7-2	CASSLMGVTGELFF	TGTGCCAGCAGCTTAATGGGGGTCACCGGGGAGCTGTTTTTT
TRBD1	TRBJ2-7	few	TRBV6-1	CANAGTGLDEQYF	TGTGCCAACGCTGGGACAGGGTTGGACGAGCAGTACTTC
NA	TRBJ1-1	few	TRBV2	CASTGGGGTEAFF	TGTGCCAGCACTGGAGGCGGAGGCACTGAAGCTTTCTTT
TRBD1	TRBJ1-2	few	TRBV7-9	CASSGDSLIYGYTF	TGTGCCAGCAGCGGGGACAGCCTGATCTATGGCTACACCTTC
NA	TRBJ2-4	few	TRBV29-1	CSVASDTYLQYF	TGCAGCGTTGCATCGGACACCTACCTTCAGTACTTC
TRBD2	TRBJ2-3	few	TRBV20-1	CSAKRGGTDTQYF	TGCAGTGCTAAGCGCGGGGGGACAGATACGCAGTATTTT
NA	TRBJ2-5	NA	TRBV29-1	CSVEGVERETQYF	TGCAGCGTTGAAGGGGTAGAGCGAGAGACCCAGTACTTC
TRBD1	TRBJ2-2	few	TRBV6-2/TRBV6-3	CASRGQGNTGELFF	TGTGCCAGCAGAGGACAGGGGAACACCGGGGAGCTGTTTTTT
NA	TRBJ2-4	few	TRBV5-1	CASSSQGTKNIQYF	TGCGCCAGCAGCTCACAGGGAACCAAAAACATTCAGTACTTC
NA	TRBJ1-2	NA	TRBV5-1	CASSFDRPTLYGYTF	TGCGCCAGCAGCTTCGACAGACCCACCCTCTATGGCTACACCTTC
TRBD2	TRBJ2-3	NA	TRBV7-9	CASSFGAGEKDTQYF	TGTGCCAGCAGCTTCGGAGCGGGGGAGAAAGATACGCAGTATTTT
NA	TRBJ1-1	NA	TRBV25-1	CASSETGALNTEAFF	TGTGCCAGCAGTGAAACCGGGGCCCTGAACACTGAAGCTTTCTTT
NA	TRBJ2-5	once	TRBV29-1	CSAGLFDGTQYF	TGCAGCGCTGGGCTCTTCGATGGGACCCAGTACTTC
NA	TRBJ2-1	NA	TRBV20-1	CSATPGTPHEQFF	TGCAGTGCCACACCCGGGACCCCACATGAGCAGTTCTTC
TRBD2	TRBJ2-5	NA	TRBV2	CASDPGTSGGEYQETQYF	TGTGCCAGCGACCCAGGGACTAGCGGGGGAGAGTACCAAGAGACCCAGTACTTC
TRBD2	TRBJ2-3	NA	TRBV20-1	CSARHGGAADTQYF	TGCAGTGCTAGGCACGGGGGGGCCGCAGATACGCAGTATTTT
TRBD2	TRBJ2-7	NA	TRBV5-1	CASSLVERRGDEQYF	TGCGCCAGCAGCTTGGTGGAAAGGCGGGGGGACGAGCAGTACTTC
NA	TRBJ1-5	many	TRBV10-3	CAIREGGNQPQHF	TGTGCCATCAGGGAAGGGGGCAATCAGCCCCAGCATTTT
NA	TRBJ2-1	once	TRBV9	CASSVLRTAGYNEQIF	TGTGCCAGCAGCGTACTCAGGACGGCGGGCTACAATGAGCAGATCTTC
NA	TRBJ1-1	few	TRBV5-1	CASSLHGENTEAFF	TGCGCCAGCAGCTTGCATGGGGAGAACACTGAAGCTTTCTTT
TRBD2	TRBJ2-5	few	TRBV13	CASKGTGGVETQYF	TGTGCCAGCAAAGGGACCGGGGGGGTAGAGACCCAGTACTTC
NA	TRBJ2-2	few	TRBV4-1	CASSQEGLSRTGELFF	TGCGCCAGCAGCCAAGAAGGCCTATCGCGCACCGGGGAGCTGTTTTTT
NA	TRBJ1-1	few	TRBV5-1	CASSVTGGLSEAFF	TGCGCCAGCAGCGTAACGGGAGGACTAAGCGAAGCTTTCTTT
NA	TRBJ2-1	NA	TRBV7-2	CASSLEDTGQFF	TGTGCCAGCAGCTTAGAGGACACCGGGCAGTTCTTC